This T cell receptor beta chain was sequenced during a study of blood T cell repertoires in COVID-19. Background on the study: PBMCs, B-cell-depleted T cells, or T cells were the source of the cDNA or gDNA that made up the material.

CDR3 size: 11 residues. The ends were cut back, 8 bases at V and 8 bases at J, with 12 bases in the middle. Using immunoSEQ multiplex PCR, the repertoire was profiled, and TCRdb retains in-frame clones only, with some absent. The table shows about 320,000 clones, with 89% occurring only once. The V and J genes are TRBV12-3 or TRBV12-4 and TRBJ1-1, with D possibly being TRBD1 (5 bases). Sequenced sample: peripheral blood. The TCR was taken from a man in his late teens or twenties who had recovered from COVID-19. CDR3 nucleotides: TGTGCCAGCTCTATGGGGGGGGAAGCTTTCTTT. Translation gives CASSMGGEAFF.